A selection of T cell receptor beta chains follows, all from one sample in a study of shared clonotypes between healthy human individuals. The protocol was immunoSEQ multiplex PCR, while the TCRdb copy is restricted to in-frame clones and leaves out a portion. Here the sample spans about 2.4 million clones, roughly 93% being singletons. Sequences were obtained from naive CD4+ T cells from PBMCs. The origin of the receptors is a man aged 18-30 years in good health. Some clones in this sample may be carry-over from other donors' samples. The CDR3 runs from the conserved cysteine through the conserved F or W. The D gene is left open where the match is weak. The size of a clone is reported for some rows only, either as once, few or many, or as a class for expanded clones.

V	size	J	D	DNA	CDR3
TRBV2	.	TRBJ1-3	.	TGTGCCAGCAGTGATTTCCACCCTGGAAACACCATATATTTT	CASSDFHPGNTIYF
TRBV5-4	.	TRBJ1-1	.	TGTGCCAGCAGCTTGGTGGGGGGGAACACTGAAGCTTTCTTT	CASSLVGGNTEAFF
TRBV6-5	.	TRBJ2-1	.	TGTGCCAGCAGTTACGACGGGGCCTCCTACAATGAGCAGTTCTTC	CASSYDGASYNEQFF
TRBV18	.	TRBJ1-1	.	TGTGCCAGCTCCTCGGACTTGACCTTCACTGAAGCTTTCTTT	CASSSDLTFTEAFF
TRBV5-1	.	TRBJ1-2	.	TGCGCCAGCAGCTTGGATCGGACGAACCGGGGCTACACCTTC	CASSLDRTNRGYTF
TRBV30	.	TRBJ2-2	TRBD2	TGTGCCTGGAGTGTACTAGCGGGAAACACCGGGGAGCTGTTTTTT	CAWSVLAGNTGELFF
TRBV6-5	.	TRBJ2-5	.	TGTGCCAGCAGTTACTCTGACCTGGGATGGGAGACCCAGTACTTC	CASSYSDLGWETQYF
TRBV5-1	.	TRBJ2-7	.	TGCGCCAGCAGCTTGTTTTTCCAGTCCTACGAGCAGTACTTC	CASSLFFQSYEQYF
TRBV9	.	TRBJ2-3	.	TGTGCCAGCAGCGTCGGCAGTACCACAGATACGCAGTATTTT	CASSVGSTTDTQYF
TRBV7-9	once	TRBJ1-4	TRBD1	TGTGCCAGCAGCTCTCCGGGACAGGGAAGAGAAAAACTGTTTTTT	CASSSPGQGREKLFF
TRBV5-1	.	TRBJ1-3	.	TGCGCCAGCAGCTTGGAGGACAGCACTACTGGAAACACCATATATTTT	CASSLEDSTTGNTIYF
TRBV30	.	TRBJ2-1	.	TGTGCCTGGAGTCAAGCATGGGGCAACTACTACAATGAGCAGTTCTTC	CAWSQAWGNYYNEQFF
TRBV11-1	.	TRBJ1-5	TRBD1	TGTGCCAGCACCAGGGGGCAAGGGCAGCCCCAGCATTTT	CASTRGQGQPQHF
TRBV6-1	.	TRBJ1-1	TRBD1	TGTGCCAGCAGGAGACAGGGAGGGACTGAAGCTTTCTTT	CASRRQGGTEAFF
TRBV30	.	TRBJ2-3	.	TGTGCCTGGACCTTCGGGCGTGGTGGCACAGATACGCAGTATTTT	CAWTFGRGGTDTQYF
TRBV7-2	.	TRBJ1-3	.	TGTGCCAGCAGCTTAGCCTCAGGGGCTGGAAACACCATATATTTT	CASSLASGAGNTIYF
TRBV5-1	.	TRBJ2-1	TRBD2	TGCGCCAGCGGGGACGGGACTAGTATGTTGGATGAGCAGTTCTTC	CASGDGTSMLDEQFF
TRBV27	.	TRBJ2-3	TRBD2	TGTGCCAGCAGCGGGTCTAGCGGTACCAAAAAGCATACGCAGTATTTT	CASSGSSGTKKHTQYF
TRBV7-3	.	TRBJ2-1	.	TGTGCCAGCAGCTCCAGGACAAGCGAGAATGAGCAGTTCTTC	CASSSRTSENEQFF
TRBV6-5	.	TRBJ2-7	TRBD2	TGTGCCAGCAGTCCCGGGACTAGCGGGAGGGGGCAGTACTTC	CASSPGTSGRGQYF
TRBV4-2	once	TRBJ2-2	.	TGTGCCAGCAGCCAAGATAATTGGGACGGTATGGGTGACACCGGGGAGCTGTTTTTT	CASSQDNWDGMGDTGELFF
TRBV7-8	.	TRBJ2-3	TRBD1	TGTGCCAGCAGCTACGACAGGGGGAGCACAGATACGCAGTATTTT	CASSYDRGSTDTQYF
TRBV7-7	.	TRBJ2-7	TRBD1	TGTGCCAGCAGCTCACGGACAGGTCCCTCCTACGAGCAGTACTTC	CASSSRTGPSYEQYF
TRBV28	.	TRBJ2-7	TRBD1	TGTGCCAGCAGCAGCCCGGGACAGGGATCCTACGAGCAGTACTTC	CASSSPGQGSYEQYF
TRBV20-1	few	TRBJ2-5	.	TGCAGTGCTAGCCCCCAAGAGACCCAGTACTTC	CSASPQETQYF
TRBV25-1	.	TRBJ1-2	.	TGTGCCAGCAGTGAACCCGGGACACCCAACTATGGCTACACCTTC	CASSEPGTPNYGYTF
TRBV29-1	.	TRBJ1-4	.	TGCAGCGTTCTACAGGGTCCGGAAAATGAAAAACTGTTTTTT	CSVLQGPENEKLFF
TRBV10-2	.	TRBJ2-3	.	TGCGCCAGCGGGGGGGCCCACGCGGGCACAGATACGCAGTATTTT	CASGGAHAGTDTQYF
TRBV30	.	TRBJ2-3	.	TGTGCCTGGAGTGTGGGAGAAGGGACGCAGTATTTT	CAWSVGEGTQYF